The 15 T cell receptor beta chains listed next were all sequenced from one sample in a study of beta chain features in type 1 diabetes. Notes on the study in general: Shortening that was moderate but significant affected the TCRB CDR3s of Type 1 diabetes patients in all four CD4+ subsets.

Which antigens these TCRs recognize remains unknown. Every isolated RNA sample was fully reverse transcribed, so sequencing captured expressed TCRB transcripts. Using immunoSEQ multiplex PCR, the repertoire was profiled, and TCRdb retains in-frame clones only, with some absent. This sample has around 250,000 clones; roughly 22% occur once, and the top ten carry around 0.029%. Sequencing was carried out using naive CD4+ T cells from blood. The receptors stem from a woman aged 40 to 50 with type 1 diabetes.

The sample holds a few counts of this clone. V gene TRBV15 combines with J gene TRBJ2-3, with D maybe TRBD2 (6 bases). This CDR3 spans 19 amino acids. In germline, CDR1 is LNHNV, CDR2 YYDKDF (reference sequence). The V end lost 2 bases, the J end lost 4 bases, and 25 bases lay between the germline ends. This chain's CDR3 is CATSRLRVGTSEDADTQYF. The CDR3, as DNA: TGTGCCACCAGCAGACTCCGGGTCGGGACTTCGGAGGACGCAGATACGCAGTATTTT.

This clone came up once. The chain uses TRBV28 and TRBJ1-3; D ambiguous. CDR1 and CDR2 (germline): MDHEN, SYDVKM. The V gene lost 7 bases and the J gene lost 0 bases, with 13 bases spanning the gap. The CDR3 contains 15 residues. The CDR3 protein is CASIRWAASGNTIYF. CDR3 nucleotide sequence: TGTGCCAGCATCAGATGGGCAGCCTCTGGAAACACCATATATTTT.

V is TRBV19 and J is TRBJ2-5; a weak D match, TRBD1 (5 bases). The V end was cut by 5 bases, the J end by 1 base, with 11 bases between. Germline V gene data show CDR1 as LNHDA and CDR2 as SQIVND (reference sequence). The CDR3 contains 14 residues. This CDR3 is CASSFRQSQETQYF. The CDR3 bases are TGTGCCAGTAGTTTCCGACAGAGCCAAGAGACCCAGTACTTC.

This clone was counted only a few times. V usage is TRBV2 and J usage is TRBJ2-1; a possible D gene is TRBD2 (6 bases). This CDR3 comprises 11 residues. The V gene lost 6 bases and the J gene lost 10 bases, with 10 bases spanning the gap. Germline V gene sequence: CDR1 SNHLY, CDR2 FYNNEI. This CDR3 is CASSAGGEQFF. CDR3 DNA sequence: TGTGCCAGCAGCGCTGGGGGGGAGCAGTTCTTC.

A few counts support this clone. CDR3 residues: CAWSVDGNQPQHF. For the CDR3, the DNA is TGTGCCTGGAGTGTAGACGGGAATCAGCCCCAGCATTTT. This chain links TRBV30 with TRBJ1-5, with unresolved D. The CDR3 is made up of 13 amino acids. V lost 0 bases, J lost 4 bases, and 7 bases lay in between. Per the germline V gene, CDR1 is GTSNPN and CDR2 is SVGIG (reference sequence).

The V call is TRBV15, the J call TRBJ2-7; D perhaps matches TRBD2 (7 bases). Trimming removed 0 bases from V and 2 bases from J, with 17 bases in between. The CDR3 totals 17 residues. CDR1 is LNHNV, CDR2 YYDKDF, per germline (reference sequence). The CDR3 here is CATSRDREAGAPYEQYF. In DNA, the CDR3 is TGTGCCACCAGCAGAGATCGGGAGGCAGGGGCTCCCTACGAGCAGTACTTC.

V gene TRBV5-4 combines with J gene TRBJ2-7; D is perhaps TRBD2 (5 bases). Germline V lookup: CDR1 SGHNT, CDR2 YYREEE (reference sequence). V was clipped by 3 bases and J by 5 bases, with 15 bases between them. The CDR3 contains 14 residues. CDR3 amino acids: CASSSLFRENEQYF. CDR3 coding DNA: TGTGCCAGCAGCTCCCTTTTCCGGGAAAACGAGCAGTACTTC.

This clone was seen only a few times. The rearrangement links TRBV15 to TRBJ2-3; the D gene is possibly TRBD1 (5 bases). Germline V gene sequence: CDR1 LNHNV, CDR2 YYDKDF (reference sequence). The CDR3 loop spans 15 amino acids. V lost 5 bases, J lost 4 bases, and 16 bases lay in between. The CDR3 region is CATSVGSRAADTQYF. In DNA, the CDR3 is TGTGCCACCAGCGTCGGCAGCAGGGCGGCAGATACGCAGTATTTT.

The V call is TRBV10-3, the J call TRBJ2-3, with 9 nucleotides matching TRBD1. The CDR3 length is 16 residues. Losses at the gene ends were 6 bases for V and 3 bases for J; bases not matched to a gene: 10. Per germline, CDR1 ENHRY and CDR2 SYGVKD. The CDR3 nucleotides are TGTGCCATCAGGGGACAGGGACAAGGGAGAACAGATACGCAGTATTTT. It is translated as CAIRGQGQGRTDTQYF.

The rearrangement joins TRBV6-5 to TRBJ2-3; D possibly corresponds to TRBD1 (5 bases). The length of the CDR3 is 12 residues. The germline V gene encodes CDR1 MNHEY and CDR2 SVGAGI. V was pared by 4 bases and J by 5 bases, with 7 bases between. DNA of the CDR3: TGTGCCAGCAGTTGGGGCGGAGATACGCAGTATTTT. It yields the protein CASSWGGDTQYF.

The sample holds a few counts of this clone. The CDR3 loop reads CASTPGYGIDSTGELFF. DNA for the CDR3: TGTGCCAGCACCCCGGGTTACGGGATCGATTCCACCGGGGAGCTGTTTTTT. This chain joins TRBV11-2 and TRBJ2-2; D perhaps matches TRBD2 (5 bases). The V gene lost 7 bases and the J gene lost 4 bases, with 22 bases spanning the gap. The CDR3 is 17 residues long. The germline gives CDR1 SGHAT, CDR2 FQNNGV.

This clone was seen only a few times. The chain combines TRBV4-3 with TRBJ2-3; possibly TRBD1 for D (5 bases). The CDR3 has 13 amino acids. Per the germline V gene, CDR1 is LGHNA and CDR2 is YSLEER. With 0 bases removed from V and 6 bases from J, the gap between germline ends came to 7 bases. CDR3 DNA: TGCGCCAGCAGCCAAGATAACAGGGATACGCAGTATTTT. Its translation: CASSQDNRDTQYF.

This clone was detected only a few times. The chain links TRBV29-1 to TRBJ2-6; weak D call: TRBD1 (5 bases). The CDR3 spans 14 residues. The V gene lost 4 bases and the J gene lost 1 base, with 8 bases spanning the gap. Germline V gene sequence: CDR1 SQVTM, CDR2 ANQGSEA. The CDR3 loop reads CSVGGSSGANVLTF. CDR3 DNA sequence: TGCAGCGTTGGGGGCAGTTCTGGGGCCAACGTCCTGACTTTC.

This chain joins TRBV9 and TRBJ2-3; a weak D match, TRBD2 (5 bases). Deletions cut 2 bases from V and 2 bases from J, with 21 bases between. CDR1 and CDR2 (germline): SGDLS, YYNGEE. The CDR3 has 18 residues. CDR3 loop: CASSVSPGLLLYTDTQYF. The CDR3 coding sequence is TGTGCCAGCAGCGTGTCCCCCGGACTTCTCCTTTACACAGATACGCAGTATTTT.

This clone has more than one count but fewer than ten. The V and J genes are TRBV6-6 and TRBJ2-5; D gene unclear. Looked up from germline, CDR1 is MNHNY and CDR2 is SVGAGI (reference sequence). The CDR3 has 12 residues. The ends were cut back, 6 bases at V and 4 bases at J, with 9 bases in the middle. The CDR3 DNA sequence: TGTGCCAGCAGAACCACGGGAGAGACCCAGTACTTC. As protein: CASRTTGETQYF.